This T cell receptor (beta chain) was identified in a study of blood T cell repertoires in COVID-19. On the study more broadly: Sites across the United States, Italy and Spain contributed samples from acute and convalescent COVID-19. The analysed material was cDNA or gDNA that came from T cells, B-cell-depleted T cells, or PBMCs.

Source study methods: Estimated nucleated cell counts came from reference gene primer amplification. Profiled with immunoSEQ multiplex PCR; TCRdb holds only in-frame clones, not every one. V, J and clone size were drawn from that table, and D and trimming were deduced from the DNA. The table records 140,000 to 150,000 clones, 65% to 80% of them present only once. V was pared by 6 bases and J by 4 bases, with 8 bases of the junction left unmatched. CDR1 is LNHDA and CDR2 is SQIVND in the germline V gene (reference sequence). The CDR3 spans 15 residues. The rearrangement joins TRBV19 to TRBJ2-3; 9 bases fit TRBD1. This clonotype was obtained from a man in his fifties with acute or convalescent COVID-19. Sequenced sample: peripheral blood. The CDR3 sequence: CASRRTGVQSDTQYF. The CDR3 coding sequence is TGTGCCAGTAGAAGGACAGGGGTTCAGTCAGATACGCAGTATTTT. Supplemented by reference TRBV19 and TRBJ2-3, the full variable domain reads DGGITQSPKYLFRKEGQNVTLSCEQNLNHDAMYWYRQDPGQGLRLIYYSQIVNDFQKGDIAEGYSVSREKKESFPLTVTSAQKNPTAFYLCASRRTGVQSDTQYFGPGTRLTVL.